This TCR beta chain comes out of a study of response to subunit inactivated influenza vaccine (dated by TCRdb to 2016 to 2018). With regard to the full study: To follow how T cells responded to a trivalent subunit inactivated influenza vaccine, the researchers relied on deep quantitative profiling of the T cell receptor repertoire. Points the paper makes about the study in general: The authors suggested that each seasonal influenza vaccination may recruit only a limited number of new T cells.

Library preparation employed RT-PCR. For sequencing, an Illumina HiSeq 2500 was employed. Through fastp at Q25 and MiXCR, TCRdb rebuilt clones from the public reads, retaining in-frame beta chains. Each CDR3 protein gets just one entry, which takes the most common genes and DNA from the rows behind it. Here the sample has roughly 760,000 distinct CDR3 sequences; 21% occur a single time. About 9.4% of the sample is taken by the ten largest. This clonotype showed up just a few times. Its antigen is still unknown. Base qualities are not provided; no much larger clone lies one nucleotide away. Taken from cysteine to phenylalanine, the CDR3 has 12 residues. The read is trimmed to its CDR3 DNA, 36 bases read in frame from base 1. Trimming costs V 4 bases and J 7 bases, and their ends lie 10 bases apart. Based on the germline V gene, the CDR1 and CDR2 sequences are SGHTA and FQGNSA.

The chain employs TRBV7-2 and TRBJ1-1; the best D guess is TRBD1, with 6 bases matching. Sequences were derived from PBMCs from blood, sampled about 5 days after vaccination. This clonotype was sampled from a man in his forties or fifties who received an inactivated influenza vaccine. Donor details come from another sample of the same person, matched by shared clones. CDR3 protein: CASSYKGGEAFF. The DNA sequence is TGTGCCAGCAGCTATAAAGGGGGTGAAGCTTTCTTT. Extended through the reference TRBV7-2 and TRBJ1-1 proteins, this CDR3 yields the full variable domain: GAGVSQSPSNKVTEKGKDVELRCDPISGHTALYWYRQSLGQGLEFLIYFQGNSAPDKSGLPSDRFSAERTGGSVSTLTIQRTQQEDSAVYLCASSYKGGEAFFGQGTRLTVV.